These T cell receptor beta chains were read from a single sample in a study of molecular identifiers for immune sequencing clone quantification. One entry per CDR3 protein results from TCRdb running MiXCR on the PCR reads. The profile shows 79,000 or so distinct CDR3 sequences, around 25% of them singletons. The sequenced sample was naive CD8+ T cells from blood, with Jurkat cell RNA spiked in. These receptors were obtained from a human donor in good health. Some libraries in this study had Jurkat cell RNA spiked in. The CDR3 runs from the conserved cysteine through the conserved F or W. D genes are given only for firm matches. Expanded clones get a size class; other rows say once, few or many, or leave the size out.

TRBD1	few	TRBV10-2	TRBJ2-7	TGCGCCGGCACTGAGACAGGGGGCCCCGCCGAGCAGTACTTC	CAGTETGGPAEQYF
NA	many	TRBV25-1	TRBJ2-3	TGTGCCAGCACAGGGCTAGCGTTCCCAGATACGCAGTATTTT	CASTGLAFPDTQYF
TRBD2	many	TRBV4-1	TRBJ2-1	TGCGCCAGCAGCCTCAGCTCTAGCGGCGCCTACAATGAGCAGTTCTTC	CASSLSSSGAYNEQFF
TRBD1	NA	TRBV28	TRBJ2-2	TGTGCCAGCAGTTACAGGGGGTTGATGACCGGGGAGCTGTTTTTT	CASSYRGLMTGELFF
NA	few	TRBV6-2/TRBV6-3	TRBJ1-5	TGTGCCAGCACCCGGAGGGGGGGAGGCAATCAGCCCCAGCATTTT	CASTRRGGGNQPQHF
NA	NA	TRBV30	TRBJ2-7	TGTGCCTGGAGTGTACTTGGGGAATTGTACTTC	CAWSVLGELYF
TRBD1	NA	TRBV10-2	TRBJ2-7	TGCGCCAGCACGAGGAGAGGGACAGGCTACGAGCAGTACTTC	CASTRRGTGYEQYF
NA	many	TRBV7-9	TRBJ1-1	TGTGCCAGCAGCTTATCAACTGAAGCTTTCTTT	CASSLSTEAFF
NA	NA	TRBV15	TRBJ1-5	TGTGCCACCAGAAACCCTGACAGGAGTTTATCCAATCAGCCCCAGCATTTT	CATRNPDRSLSNQPQHF
NA	many	TRBV29-1	TRBJ1-1	TGCAGCGTTGAAGAAGGGTCAGGGTACACTGAAGCTTTCTTT	CSVEEGSGYTEAFF
TRBD2	once	TRBV6-2/TRBV6-3	TRBJ2-3	TGTGCCAGCAGTTACTATCGGCTAGCGGGAACACTCACAGATACGCAGTATTTT	CASSYYRLAGTLTDTQYF
NA	many	TRBV6-1	TRBJ1-5	TGTGCCAGCAGTGGCCGGGACAAAAGCAATCAGCCCCAGCATTTT	CASSGRDKSNQPQHF
TRBD2	many	TRBV29-1	TRBJ2-6	TGCAGCGTTGAAGATAGGCGGCTAGCGGGGAAAAACTCTGGGGCCAACGTCCTGACTTTC	CSVEDRRLAGKNSGANVLTF
NA	many	TRBV12-3/TRBV12-4	TRBJ2-5	TGTGCCAGCAGTTTCGCCGGAGCACAAGAGACCCAGTACTTC	CASSFAGAQETQYF
NA	many	TRBV27	TRBJ2-3	TGTGCCAGCAGTTTATCGGGCGCGGCAGATACGCAGTATTTT	CASSLSGAADTQYF
NA	few	TRBV7-4	TRBJ2-7	TGTGCCAGCAGCCCCTCTGACGAGCAGTACTTC	CASSPSDEQYF
NA	many	TRBV2	TRBJ2-3	TGTGCCAGCAGTGAGACGAATAAAATAGATACGCAGTATTTT	CASSETNKIDTQYF
NA	many	TRBV20-1	TRBJ2-7	TGCAGTGCTAGGCCCGGGACCAGCAACGAGCAGTACTTC	CSARPGTSNEQYF
NA	NA	TRBV18	TRBJ1-5	TGTGCCAGCTCCCCGGCGGAAGGGGGTCAGCCCCAGCATTTT	CASSPAEGGQPQHF
NA	many	TRBV7-9	TRBJ2-5	TGTGCCAGCAGCGACCGGACAGAGAGGACCCAGTACTTC	CASSDRTERTQYF
NA	few	TRBV4-3	TRBJ1-5	TGCGCCAGCAGCCAAGATGGGGGCCGCAATCAGCCCCAGCATTTT	CASSQDGGRNQPQHF
NA	many	TRBV5-4	TRBJ1-2	TGTGCCAGCAGCCCAAAGTTGTACTATGGCTACACCTTC	CASSPKLYYGYTF
NA	few	TRBV4-3	TRBJ1-5	TGCGCCAGCAGCCAAGGACGGGGTATTATGGAGCCCCAGCATTTT	CASSQGRGIMEPQHF
NA	few	TRBV6-2/TRBV6-3	TRBJ1-2	TGTGCCAGCAGTTCCCTTAAAGCGGTTCATGGCTACACCTTC	CASSSLKAVHGYTF
TRBD2	NA	TRBV4-3	TRBJ2-7	TGCGCCAGCAGCCAAGATTGGACTAGCGGTCCCTACGTGCAGTACTTC	CASSQDWTSGPYVQYF
TRBD1	many	TRBV20-1	TRBJ1-4	TGCAGTGCCACGGGACAGGGGATTGGGACTAATGAAAAACTGTTTTTT	CSATGQGIGTNEKLFF
TRBD1	NA	TRBV4-2	TRBJ1-5	TGTGCCAGCGGTGAGACACAGGGGACGTATAGCAATCAGCCCCAGCGTTTT	CASGETQGTYSNQPQRF
TRBD2	many	TRBV28	TRBJ2-7	TGTGCCAGCAGTTTATATCGGGAGGGCCCCTACGAGCAGTACTTC	CASSLYREGPYEQYF
TRBD2	many	TRBV20-1	TRBJ2-7	TGCAGTGCTAGAGATCTCTTGGCTAGCGGGGACTACGAGCAGTACTTC	CSARDLLASGDYEQYF
NA	NA	TRBV13	TRBJ1-4	TGTGCCAGCAGCAGCCTGTCGTTGGGTGAAAAACTGTTTTTT	CASSSLSLGEKLFF
NA	few	TRBV29-1	TRBJ2-1	TGCAGCGCCGGACTGGCCGGGGCCAATGAGCAGTTCTTC	CSAGLAGANEQFF
NA	many	TRBV4-3	TRBJ1-1	TGCGCCAGCAGCCAAGAGAGGTTCATGAACACTGAAGCTTTCTTT	CASSQERFMNTEAFF
NA	NA	TRBV12-3/TRBV12-4	TRBJ1-5	TGTGCCAGCAGCCGGGCTTATCAGGGTAGCAATCAGCCCCAGCATTTT	CASSRAYQGSNQPQHF
NA	few	TRBV7-7	TRBJ2-7	TGTGCCAGCAGCTCACAACAGGGCGGAGAGCAGTACTTC	CASSSQQGGEQYF
TRBD2	NA	TRBV4-1	TRBJ2-7	TGCGCCAGCAGCCAAGATCTGAGCGGGAGTCCCAACTACGAGCAGTACTTC	CASSQDLSGSPNYEQYF
NA	NA	TRBV5-1	TRBJ2-3	TGCGCCAGCTTCTTATTGGGGGGGCCCGCAGATACGCAGTATTTT	CASFLLGGPADTQYF
NA	many	TRBV29-1	TRBJ1-3	TGCAGCGTGGGGCAGGGTTCTGGAAACACCATATATTTT	CSVGQGSGNTIYF
NA	NA	TRBV6-2/TRBV6-3	TRBJ1-1	TGTGCCCGCAGTAACTTGGCCCGGCCCACCCCTGCCGCTTTCTTT	CARSNLARPTPAAFF
NA	NA	TRBV13	TRBJ2-5	TGTGCCAGCAGCTTATATGCTGAGGCTCCGTACTTC	CASSLYAEAPYF
NA	NA	TRBV6-2/TRBV6-3	TRBJ1-5	TGTGCCAGCAGTTGGGACATGGACGGAGTTTATAGCAATCAGCCCCAGCATTTT	CASSWDMDGVYSNQPQHF
NA	NA	TRBV7-9	TRBJ2-1	TGTGCCAGCAGCGCTTACAACCGAGGGGAGAGCAATGAGCAGTTCTTC	CASSAYNRGESNEQFF
NA	NA	TRBV11-2	TRBJ2-3	TGTGCCGGCAGCTTTTCGGCAGTCACAGATACGCAGTATTTT	CAGSFSAVTDTQYF
NA	few	TRBV7-9	TRBJ2-4	TGTGCCAGCAGCTTAAATCCTGGGGGAGCAGAAAACATTCAGTACTTC	CASSLNPGGAENIQYF
NA	NA	TRBV7-6	TRBJ2-2	TGTGCCAGCGGCTTAGTAGGACACCTCGGGAGAAACACCGGGGAGCTGTTTTTT	CASGLVGHLGRNTGELFF
NA	NA	TRBV9	TRBJ2-3	TGTGCCAGCAGCGTAGTGGCGGATTTAATTTTCCCACCTAGGACAGATACGCAGTATTTT	CASSVVADLIFPPRTDTQYF
TRBD1	many	TRBV5-4	TRBJ2-7	TGTGCCAGCAGCCCCCGGGACAGAGTTTACGAGCAGTACTTC	CASSPRDRVYEQYF
NA	NA	TRBV28	TRBJ2-3	TGTGCCAGCAGTTTTGCCTCAGATACGCAGTATTTT	CASSFASDTQYF
TRBD2	NA	TRBV19	TRBJ2-5	TGTGCCAGTAGTCCCTGGACTAGCGGGGGGCCTTTGGCCCAGTACTTC	CASSPWTSGGPLAQYF
TRBD2	NA	TRBV19	TRBJ2-3	TGTGCCAGTAGTTTGCCGGGACTAGCGGTAACAGATACGCAGTATTTT	CASSLPGLAVTDTQYF
NA	few	TRBV11-2	TRBJ2-7	TGTGCCAGCAGCTTAGGATACAGCTCCTACGAGCAGTACTTC	CASSLGYSSYEQYF
NA	NA	TRBV7-2	TRBJ2-5	TGTGCCAGCAGCCCGGACAGTTTCCAAGAGCCCCAGTACTTC	CASSPDSFQEPQYF
NA	NA	TRBV5-6	TRBJ2-7	TGTGCCAGCAGCTCGCCGGACAGATACTACGAGCAGTACTTC	CASSSPDRYYEQYF
NA	few	TRBV7-2	TRBJ1-2	TGTGCCAGCAGCCCACAAGCAGGAGACTATGGCTACACCTTC	CASSPQAGDYGYTF